The clone carrying this T cell receptor (beta chain) has just a few counts. The sample is drawn from a study of blood T cell repertoires in COVID-19. Study details: Some COVID-19 samples were acute and others convalescent; all came from the United States, Italy and Spain.

V lost 0 bases and J lost 5, with 8 bases in between. Germline values: CDR1 SGHRS, CDR2 YFSETQ. The CDR3 is 14 residues long. Assay: immunoSEQ multiplex PCR; the TCRdb copy retains only in-frame clones and omits some. The sample lists 80,000 to 100,000 clones; 81% were seen once. This clonotype originated in a man in his sixties with acute or convalescent COVID-19. V is TRBV5-1 and J is TRBJ2-2; the D is unclear. Sequenced: peripheral blood. This CDR3 reads CASSLEVRTGELFF. The CDR3 coding sequence is TGCGCCAGCAGCTTGGAGGTCAGGACCGGGGAGCTGTTTTTT.